A single TCR beta chain is shown here with its context. There are 13 residues in the CDR3. Germline V gives CDR1 MNHEY, CDR2 SVGAGI. Trimming cost V 6 bases and J 12 bases; bases outside gene matches: 11. Authors' methods: Amplifying reference gene primers gave estimates of nucleated cell counts. Measured with immunoSEQ multiplex PCR; TCRdb has only the in-frame clones, and not every one. V, J and clone size were drawn from that table, and D and trimming were deduced from the DNA. This table holds 150,000 to 200,000 clones, about nine tenths found once. This record belongs to a study of blood T cell repertoires in COVID-19. Study at large: Spain, Italy and the United States supplied samples that represented acute and convalescent COVID-19. PBMCs, B-cell-depleted T cells, or T cells provided the cDNA or gDNA that made up the material.

Sequenced material: peripheral blood. This receptor was obtained from a man between 60 and 75 years old with acute or convalescent COVID-19. The chain couples TRBV6-5 to TRBJ2-1; 7 bases agree with TRBD1. CDR3 sequence: CASSGDSLQGQFF. The CDR3 DNA is TGTGCCAGCAGCGGGGACAGCCTACAAGGGCAGTTCTTC.